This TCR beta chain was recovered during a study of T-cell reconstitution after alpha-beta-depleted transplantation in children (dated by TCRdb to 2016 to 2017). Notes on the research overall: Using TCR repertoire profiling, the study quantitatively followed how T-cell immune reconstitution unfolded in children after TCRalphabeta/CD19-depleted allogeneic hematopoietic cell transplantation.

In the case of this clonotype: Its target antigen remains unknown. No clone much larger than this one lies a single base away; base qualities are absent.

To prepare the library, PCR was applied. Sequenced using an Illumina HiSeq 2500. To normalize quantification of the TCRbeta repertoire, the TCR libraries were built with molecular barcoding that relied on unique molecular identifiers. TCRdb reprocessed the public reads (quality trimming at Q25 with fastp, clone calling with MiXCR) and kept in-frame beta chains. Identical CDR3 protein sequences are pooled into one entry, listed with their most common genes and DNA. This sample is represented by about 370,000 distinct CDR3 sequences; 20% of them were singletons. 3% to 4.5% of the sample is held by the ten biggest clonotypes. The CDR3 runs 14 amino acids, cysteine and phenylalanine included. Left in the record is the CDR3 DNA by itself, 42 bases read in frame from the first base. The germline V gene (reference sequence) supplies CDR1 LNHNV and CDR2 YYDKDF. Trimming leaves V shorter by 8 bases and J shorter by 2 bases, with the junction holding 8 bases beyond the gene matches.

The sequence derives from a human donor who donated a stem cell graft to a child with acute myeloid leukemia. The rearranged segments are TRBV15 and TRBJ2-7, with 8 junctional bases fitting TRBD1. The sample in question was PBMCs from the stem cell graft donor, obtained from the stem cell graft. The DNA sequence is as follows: TGTGCCACCTGCCGCGACAGGGGAACCTACGAGCAGTACTTC. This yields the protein CATCRDRGTYEQYF.